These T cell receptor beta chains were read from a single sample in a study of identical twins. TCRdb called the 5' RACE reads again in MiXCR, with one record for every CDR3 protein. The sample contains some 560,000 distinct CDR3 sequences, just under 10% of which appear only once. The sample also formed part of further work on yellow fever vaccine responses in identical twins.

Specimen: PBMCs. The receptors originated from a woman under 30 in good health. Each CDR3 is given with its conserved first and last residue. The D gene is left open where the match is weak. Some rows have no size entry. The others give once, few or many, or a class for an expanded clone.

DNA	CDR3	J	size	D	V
TGCGCCAGCAGCCAAGATGGGGGGGACTATGGCTACACCTTC	CASSQDGGDYGYTF	TRBJ1-2	NA	NA	TRBV4-3
TGTGCCAGCATCCCGGGAGAAGCGGGAGGGCCGGGCAATGAGCAGTTCTTC	CASIPGEAGGPGNEQFF	TRBJ2-1	few	TRBD2	TRBV28
TGTGCTAGCAGCTTAAAGGGAGGGGGTGACACAGATACGCAGTATTTT	CASSLKGGGDTDTQYF	TRBJ2-3	NA	NA	TRBV7-7
TGTGCCAGCAGTGGGTACGGGACTAGCGAGACCAGAGTGGGTTACAATGAGCAGTTCTTC	CASSGYGTSETRVGYNEQFF	TRBJ2-1	few	TRBD2	TRBV25-1
TGTGCCAGCAGCGCAACCCAGGGGAGCTCCTACGAGCAGTACTTC	CASSATQGSSYEQYF	TRBJ2-7	few	NA	TRBV14
TGTGCCAGCAGTCAAGGTGGGCTAGCGGCCTACGAGCAGTACTTC	CASSQGGLAAYEQYF	TRBJ2-7	NA	TRBD2	TRBV6-1
TGTGCCACAAGATTGGACCTCACAGATACGCAGTATTTT	CATRLDLTDTQYF	TRBJ2-3	few	NA	TRBV19
TGCAGTGCTAGGCCCGCGGGGATCTACGAGCAGTACTTC	CSARPAGIYEQYF	TRBJ2-7	NA	NA	TRBV20-1
TGCGCCAGCAGCCAAGCCCGCGGGGGCGGAGGGATGACGTACGAGCAGTACTTC	CASSQARGGGGMTYEQYF	TRBJ2-7	few	NA	TRBV4-3
TGTGCCAGCAGCCAAGGTGGAGGCGGGGGGGCCAATGAGCAGTTCTTC	CASSQGGGGGANEQFF	TRBJ2-1	NA	TRBD2	TRBV14
TGTGCCATCAGTCGAGGACATTCCGTCGCTGAAAAACTGTTTTTT	CAISRGHSVAEKLFF	TRBJ1-4	NA	NA	TRBV10-3
TGTGCCAGCAGTAACCTAGACAGGGCCGATTCACCCCTCCACTTT	CASSNLDRADSPLHF	TRBJ1-6	many	TRBD1	TRBV28
TGCAGTGCTAGAGATCCCCCGAGACACGAGCAGTACTTC	CSARDPPRHEQYF	TRBJ2-7	NA	NA	TRBV20-1
TGTGCCAGCAGCGTAACTCTAGCGGGGGGGCTCAATGAGCAGTTCTTC	CASSVTLAGGLNEQFF	TRBJ2-1	few	TRBD2	TRBV9
TGCAGCGTTGTTCGGGACAGGAACACCGGGGAGCTGTTTTTT	CSVVRDRNTGELFF	TRBJ2-2	many	TRBD1	TRBV29-1
TGTGCCAGCATCCTTAACCTCGGGGTGAGGCACAATGAGCAGTTCTTC	CASILNLGVRHNEQFF	TRBJ2-1	NA	NA	TRBV11-2
TGTGCCACCAGTGACCAACGGCTAGCGTGGTTCTTC	CATSDQRLAWFF	TRBJ2-1	NA	NA	TRBV24-1
TGCGCCAGCAGGCGTCTCAGGGGGGATGAGCAGTTCTTC	CASRRLRGDEQFF	TRBJ2-1	few	NA	TRBV5-1
TGCGCCAGCAGCCGACCGGGCCCCTCTTCTGAAAAACTGTTTTTT	CASSRPGPSSEKLFF	TRBJ1-4	few	NA	TRBV4-1
TGTGCCAGCAGTTTAGGTGTGGGTGGCGATTCACCCCTCCACTTT	CASSLGVGGDSPLHF	TRBJ1-6	NA	NA	TRBV27
TGTGCCATCAGAAAGCCCGGGACTAGCGGAACGAGCTCCTACAATGAGCAGTTCTTC	CAIRKPGTSGTSSYNEQFF	TRBJ2-1	many	TRBD2	TRBV10-3
TGTGCCAGCAGCTTAAGTCCGGACTACGAGCAGTACTTC	CASSLSPDYEQYF	TRBJ2-7	many	NA	TRBV7-3
TGCGCCAGCAGCCAAGGGACGGCGGCGATTAGCACAGATACGCAGTATTTT	CASSQGTAAISTDTQYF	TRBJ2-3	many	NA	TRBV4-3
TGTGCCAGCAGTGAATCCCCGGGGAGGGAGCAGTACTTC	CASSESPGREQYF	TRBJ2-7	many	NA	TRBV25-1
TGCAGTGCTCCCCTCGAATTCGGCCGGGTTGATGAGCAGTTCTTC	CSAPLEFGRVDEQFF	TRBJ2-1	few	NA	TRBV20-1
TGTGCCAGCAGCTTGGGGCAGGGTTTAACCCTCTACGAGCAGTACTTC	CASSLGQGLTLYEQYF	TRBJ2-7	many	NA	TRBV5-6
TGTGCCAGCAGTTACTCCGGGACATCGAAAGTCTATGGCTACACCTTC	CASSYSGTSKVYGYTF	TRBJ1-2	NA	NA	TRBV12-3/TRBV12-4
TGTGCCAGCAGCAGGGTAGGCGGGGGCTATGGCTACACCTTC	CASSRVGGGYGYTF	TRBJ1-2	many	NA	TRBV25-1
TGTGCCAGCAGCTTCGGCAGGGTAGTCCACGAGCAGTACTTC	CASSFGRVVHEQYF	TRBJ2-7	few	NA	TRBV5-8
TGTGCCAGCAGCTCGAAGGCCGGACTAGCGGGAGCTTTTACCTACGAGCAGTACTTC	CASSSKAGLAGAFTYEQYF	TRBJ2-7	NA	TRBD2	TRBV3-1
TGTGCCATCAGTGACGGGGGGGAAAACACCGGGGAGCTGTTTTTT	CAISDGGENTGELFF	TRBJ2-2	few	TRBD2	TRBV10-3
TGTGCCAGCAGCTTAAAGGGTCCGCAAGAGACCCAGTACTTC	CASSLKGPQETQYF	TRBJ2-5	NA	NA	TRBV7-9
TGCAGCGCGTCCACGATTGGTAACAATGAGCAGTTCTTC	CSASTIGNNEQFF	TRBJ2-1	many	NA	TRBV29-1
TGTGCCAGCAGTGGTGGACAGGGGAGGGGACAGCCCCAGCATTTT	CASSGGQGRGQPQHF	TRBJ1-5	NA	TRBD1	TRBV2
TGCGCCAGCAGCCAAGATGGCGGGGGGCTAGGGGAGACCCAGTACTTC	CASSQDGGGLGETQYF	TRBJ2-5	NA	TRBD2	TRBV4-1
TGTGCCAGCAGTCTTACCAATGGGGGGTCAAACATTCAGTACTTC	CASSLTNGGSNIQYF	TRBJ2-4	NA	NA	TRBV27
TGTGCCAGCAGCTTGGGAGATTTGGGTACTGAAGCTTTCTTT	CASSLGDLGTEAFF	TRBJ1-1	few	NA	TRBV27
TGTGCCAGCAGCTTGTACGGGGGAGGGCCTGAAGCTTTCTTT	CASSLYGGGPEAFF	TRBJ1-1	NA	NA	TRBV5-5
TGTGCCAGCAGCTTTAACTTCGCGGGAGAGAATGAGCAGTTCTTC	CASSFNFAGENEQFF	TRBJ2-1	NA	TRBD2	TRBV7-8
TGTGCCATCAGGCAAACACAGAGCTCCTACGAGCAGTACTTC	CAIRQTQSSYEQYF	TRBJ2-7	few	NA	TRBV10-3
TGCGCCAGCAGCCAATCTCTAGTAGCGGGGTCGGGGACCGGGGAGCTGTTTTTT	CASSQSLVAGSGTGELFF	TRBJ2-2	many	TRBD2	TRBV4-3
TGCAGTGCTAGTCCCGGGGGGTCCATCGGGGAGCTGTTTTTT	CSASPGGSIGELFF	TRBJ2-2	NA	TRBD2	TRBV20-1
TGTGCCAGCAGCGACCCCAGGACTGAAAAACTGTTTTTT	CASSDPRTEKLFF	TRBJ1-4	NA	NA	TRBV9
TGCGCCAGCAGCTTGGCCTTTGCAGCCAAAGAGACCCAGTACTTC	CASSLAFAAKETQYF	TRBJ2-5	few	NA	TRBV5-1
TGTGCCAGCAGCTCCCAACCGGGATCCCAAGAGACCCAGTACTTC	CASSSQPGSQETQYF	TRBJ2-5	many	NA	TRBV7-3
TGTGCCAGCAGTTTCCCCGGCCCTCAGTACTTC	CASSFPGPQYF	TRBJ2-7	NA	NA	TRBV12-3/TRBV12-4
TGCAGTGCCTATAGCGGGAGGTCCTACGAGCAGTACTTC	CSAYSGRSYEQYF	TRBJ2-7	few	TRBD2	TRBV20-1
TGCAGCGTGGATGGGTCGGACAGAGTCTATGGCTACACCTTC	CSVDGSDRVYGYTF	TRBJ1-2	many	NA	TRBV29-1
TGTGCCAGCAGCCAAGTTATACGGAGCGGGGGCCACAATGAGCAGTTCTTC	CASSQVIRSGGHNEQFF	TRBJ2-1	NA	TRBD2	TRBV3-1
TGTGCCTGGAGTCAGGGGATCTATGGTGAGCAGTTCTTC	CAWSQGIYGEQFF	TRBJ2-1	few	NA	TRBV30
TGTGCCAGCAGCTTAGTTTCAGCGGGAGTTACAAATGAGCAGTTCTTC	CASSLVSAGVTNEQFF	TRBJ2-1	many	TRBD2	TRBV11-2
TGCAGTGCTAGGTCGTCGGATACGCAGTATTTT	CSARSSDTQYF	TRBJ2-3	many	NA	TRBV20-1
TGTGCCAGCAGCCCAGTGTTTTCGGGACTAGCGGGGGTCAATGAGCAGTTCTTC	CASSPVFSGLAGVNEQFF	TRBJ2-1	few	TRBD2	TRBV7-3
TGTGCCACCGCTGCGGGAGGTCCCTACAATGAGCAGTTCTTC	CATAAGGPYNEQFF	TRBJ2-1	many	TRBD2	TRBV24-1
TGTGCCACCAGTGATTCCCAGTTCAGCTCCACAGATACGCAGTATTTT	CATSDSQFSSTDTQYF	TRBJ2-3	NA	NA	TRBV24-1
TGTGCCAGCAGTGGACAGGGGGCGTTTCAGCCCCAGCATTTT	CASSGQGAFQPQHF	TRBJ1-5	few	TRBD1	TRBV25-1
TGCAGTGCTAGATGGACTAGCGGGCTCTACGAGCAGTACTTC	CSARWTSGLYEQYF	TRBJ2-7	few	TRBD2	TRBV20-1
TGTGCCAGCAGTCTCGGACAGGGAAGGGCAGATACGCAGTATTTT	CASSLGQGRADTQYF	TRBJ2-3	many	TRBD1	TRBV6-1
TGCGCCAGCAGCTCGGACACAAACACCGGGGAGCTGTTTTTT	CASSSDTNTGELFF	TRBJ2-2	NA	NA	TRBV5-1